Listed here are 13 T cell receptor beta chains from one sample, sequenced in a study of cytomegalovirus exposure and HLA in healthy donors. The PCR ran on 60 Vbeta and 13 Jbeta primers. Generated by immunoSEQ multiplex PCR, the TCRdb table keeps only in-frame clones and is missing some. The sample comprises some 190,000 clones, around 78% of which are singletons, and around 1.5% rests with the top ten. The sample taken for sequencing was PBMCs. The receptors come from a man between 18 and 29 years old in good health and CMV-seronegative.

This clone appeared a few times. In DNA, the CDR3 is TGTGCCATCAGTGAGTATAGACTAGCGGGGGGTATCTACGAGCAGTACTTC. Translated, it gives CAISEYRLAGGIYEQYF. The chain carries TRBV10-3 and TRBJ2-7; TRBD2 agrees at 13 bases. V lost 1 base, J lost 3 bases, and 6 bases stayed unmatched. The CDR3 loop spans 17 amino acids. Germline V gene data show CDR1 as ENHRY and CDR2 as SYGVKD.

The V call is TRBV6-5, the J call TRBJ2-5; no reliable D call. The CDR3 contains 13 residues. Per germline, CDR1 MNHEY and CDR2 SVGAGI. Trimming took 6 bases from V and 4 from J, leaving 12 bases between them. The CDR3: CASSPGEPETQYF. The CDR3 DNA is TGTGCCAGCAGCCCCGGTGAGCCAGAGACCCAGTACTTC.

The CDR3 protein is CASSSGQGTSNYGYTF. In DNA form, the CDR3 reads TGTGCCAGCAGCTCGGGACAGGGCACTTCTAACTATGGCTACACCTTC. The rearrangement links TRBV5-4 to TRBJ1-2; 9 bases match TRBD1. The length of the CDR3 is 16 residues. Germline-derived CDR1 and CDR2 are SGHNT and YYREEE (reference sequence). The J segment lost 0 bases and the V segment lost 3 bases, leaving 6 bases of the junction unmatched.

DNA of the CDR3: TGTGCCAGCGAACTAGCGGGGAGCAATGAGCAGTTCTTC. This sequence encodes CASELAGSNEQFF. This chain links TRBV5-4 with TRBJ2-1; 10 bases are shared with TRBD2. V dropped 7 bases and J dropped 6; count of bases not matched to a gene: 4. The CDR3 is 13 amino acids. The germline CDR1 and CDR2 sequences are SGHNT and YYREEE (reference sequence).

This clone was recorded a few times. The chain couples TRBV9 to TRBJ2-7, with 13 bases identical to TRBD2. The trim removed 5 bases at V and 2 bases at J, leaving 7 bases unmatched. Germline V CDR1 and CDR2: SGDLS, YYNGEE. This CDR3 has 16 amino acids. CDR3 in DNA: TGTGCCAGCAGTCCACTAGCGGGAGGGCCTCCCTACGAGCAGTACTTC. This sequence encodes CASSPLAGGPPYEQYF.

This clone was recorded a few times. V and J are TRBV25-1 and TRBJ2-2; 9 bases align to TRBD2. Germline trimming cut 6 bases from V and 4 bases from J; bases unmatched to any gene: 6. The germline V gene has CDR1 MGHDK and CDR2 SYGVNS. This CDR3 has 15 residues. The CDR3 sequence is CASRGLARGTGELFF. The DNA for the CDR3 is TGTGCCAGCAGGGGACTAGCCCGAGGCACCGGGGAGCTGTTTTTT. The full variable domain, in which reference TRBV25-1 and TRBJ2-2 provide the parts outside the CDR3, is EADIYQTPRYLVIGTGKKITLECSQTMGHDKMYWYQQDPGMELHLIHYSYGVNSTEKGDLSSESTVSRIRTEHFPLTLESARPSHTSQYLCASRGLARGTGELFFGEGSRLTVL.

This clone was detected only once. V usage is TRBV6-1 and J usage is TRBJ1-1; TRBD1 might be the D (6 bases). The CDR3 sequence is 15 residues long. Germline V gives CDR1 MNHNS, CDR2 SASEGT. V dropped 3 bases and J dropped 2 bases, with 13 bases sitting between them. CDR3: CASSEFSGVNTEAFF. The CDR3 bases are TGTGCCAGCAGTGAGTTTTCAGGGGTAAACACTGAAGCTTTCTTT.

The V and J genes are TRBV7-9 and TRBJ2-5; D call uncertain. From germline, CDR1 is SEHNR and CDR2 FQNEAQ (reference sequence). Between the trimmed V and J ends, which lost 5 bases and 0 bases, there was a span of 10 bases. This CDR3 has 14 amino acids. This CDR3 is CASSLGSYQETQYF. CDR3 nucleotide sequence: TGTGCCAGCAGCCTCGGGTCTTACCAAGAGACCCAGTACTTC.

The chain couples TRBV5-1 to TRBJ1-1, with 10 positions matching TRBD1. Trimming removed 1 base from V and 1 base from J; junction bases left unmatched: 1. Germline CDR1 reads SGHRS; CDR2 reads YFSETQ. The CDR3 consists of 15 residues. The DNA of the CDR3 is TGCGCCAGCAGCTTGCGGACAGGGGGGAACACTGAAGCTTTCTTT. This sequence encodes CASSLRTGGNTEAFF. Full variable domain (outside the CDR3, taken from reference TRBV5-1 and TRBJ1-1): KAGVTQTPRYLIKTRGQQVTLSCSPISGHRSVSWYQQTPGQGLQFLFEYFSETQRNKGNFPGRFSGRQFSNSRSEMNVSTLELGDSALYLCASSLRTGGNTEAFFGQGTRLTVV.

V gene TRBV5-1 combines with J gene TRBJ1-4; D remains ambiguous. V lost 1 base and J 8 bases, leaving 9 bases between the germline ends. CDR1 is SGHRS and CDR2 is YFSETQ in the germline V gene. The CDR3 extends over 13 amino acids. The DNA for the CDR3 is TGCGCCAGCAGCTTGAGCAGGTCGGAAAAACTGTTTTTT. Translation: CASSLSRSEKLFF.

This chain joins TRBV28 and TRBJ1-6, with 9 positions matching TRBD1. Germline lookup yields CDR1 MDHEN and CDR2 SYDVKM. CDR3 size: 15 residues. The V gene end was trimmed by 7 bases and the J gene end by 7 bases; junction bases not matched to a gene: 8. The CDR3 sequence: CASIGSGTGNSPLHF. The CDR3 bases are TGTGCCAGCATAGGATCCGGGACAGGGAATTCACCCCTCCACTTT.

The chain is built from TRBV11-1 and TRBJ2-2; TRBD1 matches at 8 bases. CDR1 is SGHAT, CDR2 FQDESV, per germline (reference sequence). The CDR3 loop spans 16 amino acids. With V trimmed by 6 bases and J by 0 bases, 6 bases remained unmatched. CDR3 DNA sequence: TGTGCCAGCAGACTAATGACAGGGGCGAACACCGGGGAGCTGTTTTTT. Its protein product is CASRLMTGANTGELFF.

The chain has TRBV27 and TRBJ2-1, with 7 bases matching TRBD2. J lost 10 bases, V lost 4 bases, and 10 bases had no gene match. Germline CDR1 is MNHEY and CDR2 is SMNVEV (reference sequence). CDR3 length equals 14 residues. CDR3 protein: CASSWSSGTREQFF. The DNA for the CDR3 is TGTGCCAGCAGTTGGTCCAGCGGGACCCGGGAGCAGTTCTTC.